This note documents a single T cell receptor (beta chain) sequence. The antigen remains unidentified. General observations from the study: The larger-cohort validation was restricted to a single TCR beta V-J rearrangement rather than whole repertoires. Tumor-infiltrating Treg TCR alpha and beta sequences overlapped most with tumor naive CD4+ T cells, then blood naive. Tumor memory CD4+ T cell TCR gene usage clustered with blood and lymph node memory CD4+ cells and lymph node naive CD4+ cells.

Constant-region reverse primers amplified full-length variable regions, followed by semi-nested Nested Universal Primer A PCR. TCRdb independently ran MiXCR on the 5' RACE reads; one entry per CDR3 protein. The table lists roughly 55,000 distinct CDR3 sequences, approximately 23% of them singletons, with approximately 3.3% in the top ten. Looked up from germline, CDR1 is KGHSH and CDR2 is LQKENI. With 6 bases removed from V and 5 bases from J, the gap between germline ends came to 8 bases. This CDR3 contains 12 residues. The specimen sequenced was tumor-infiltrating naive CD4+ T cells sorted from the breast tumor. Subset in this sample: naive CD4+ T cells, CD4+CD45RA+CD25-. This sequence was found in a female donor with breast cancer. This rearrangement joins TRBV18 to TRBJ1-5; D is unresolved. CDR3 in amino acids: CASSLRDQPQHF. In DNA form, the CDR3 reads TGTGCCAGCTCCCTAAGGGATCAGCCCCAGCATTTT.